A single sample gave rise to the 27 T cell receptor beta chains below, sequenced in a study of shared clonotypes between healthy human individuals. The table came from immunoSEQ multiplex PCR; TCRdb's copy has only in-frame clones and leaves some out. The table includes roughly 1,800,000 clones, less than 95% detected once. CD8 cells classed as naive were CD45RO-negative and positively selected for CCR7, excluding terminally differentiated effector memory CD45RA+ cells. Sequencing was performed on naive CD8+ T cells sorted from blood. The receptors shown here come from a man aged 18 to 29 in good health.

The chain couples TRBV30 to TRBJ2-7; 9 bases map to TRBD2. There are 15 residues in the CDR3. V gave up 8 bases and J gave up 4 bases; unmatched junction bases: 15. The germline V gene has CDR1 GTSNPN and CDR2 SVGIG (reference sequence). For the CDR3, the DNA is TGTGCCGTTAACATAGCGGGAGACGTGGCGTACGAGCAGTACTTC. Amino acids: CAVNIAGDVAYEQYF. Using reference TRBV30 and TRBJ2-7 for the parts outside the CDR3, the full variable domain is SQTIHQWPATLVQPVGSPLSLECTVEGTSNPNLYWYRQAAGRGLQLLFYSVGIGQISSEVPQNLSASRPQDRQFILSSKKLLLSDSGFYLCAVNIAGDVAYEQYFGPGTRLTVT.

The chain employs TRBV2 and TRBJ2-7, with D maybe TRBD2 (5 bases). Germline CDR1 is SNHLY and CDR2 is FYNNEI. This CDR3 contains 12 residues. The germline V and J ends were trimmed by 6 bases and 3 bases, with 9 bases remaining between them. CDR3 sequence (DNA): TGTGCCAGCAGAAATAGCGACTACGAGCAGTACTTC. Protein product: CASRNSDYEQYF.

The V and J genes are TRBV11-2 and TRBJ2-1; possibly TRBD2 for D (6 bases). The CDR3 has 15 residues. Germline lookup yields CDR1 SGHAT and CDR2 FQNNGV. Deletions cut 0 bases from V and 3 bases from J, with 9 bases between. DNA for the CDR3: TGTGCCAGCAGCTTAGACCCGCGGGGCTACAATGAGCAGTTCTTC. It translates to CASSLDPRGYNEQFF.

Worth noting for this clone: The sample holds other DNA sequences that translate to the same CDR3. The V and J genes are TRBV7-2 and TRBJ2-7, with D hard to call. Germline V gene data show CDR1 as SGHTA and CDR2 as FQGNSA. This CDR3 has 13 amino acids. V was trimmed by 3 bases and J by 3 bases, leaving 9 bases between them. The DNA of the CDR3 is TGTGCCAGCAGCTTGGGCGGTGGCTACGAGCAGTACTTC. Translation gives CASSLGGGYEQYF.

The V call is TRBV28, the J call TRBJ1-6; the D is unclear. Germline V lookup: CDR1 MDHEN, CDR2 SYDVKM. The V and J ends lost 3 bases and 8 bases respectively, with 8 bases between them. The CDR3 totals 13 residues. CDR3 coding DNA: TGTGCCAGCAGTTTGACCGCAGATTCACCCCTCCACTTT. This codes for CASSLTADSPLHF.

This chain uses TRBV5-1 with TRBJ2-2; no definite D call. The CDR3 runs 14 residues. V shed 2 bases and J shed 6 bases, with 11 bases lying between them. Germline-derived CDR1 and CDR2 are SGHRS and YFSETQ. This chain's CDR3 is CASSLSIAAGELFF. CDR3 nucleotides: TGCGCCAGCAGCTTATCAATCGCAGCCGGGGAGCTGTTTTTT. The full variable domain, in which reference TRBV5-1 and TRBJ2-2 provide the parts outside the CDR3, is KAGVTQTPRYLIKTRGQQVTLSCSPISGHRSVSWYQQTPGQGLQFLFEYFSETQRNKGNFPGRFSGRQFSNSRSEMNVSTLELGDSALYLCASSLSIAAGELFFGEGSRLTVL.

Regarding this clone: The same CDR3 can be traced to other DNA sequences in this sample. The chain carries TRBV7-8 and TRBJ2-1; D might be TRBD2 (5 bases). The CDR3 length is 14 residues. V was trimmed by 0 bases and J by 3 bases, leaving 6 bases between them. Looked up from germline, CDR1 is SGHVS and CDR2 is FQNEAQ. The CDR3 spells CASSLAGIYNEQFF. The CDR3 coding sequence is TGTGCCAGCAGCTTAGCCGGGATCTACAATGAGCAGTTCTTC.

The chain couples TRBV7-6 to TRBJ2-7, with D maybe TRBD1 (9 bases). The CDR3 runs 20 residues. V was clipped by 5 bases and J by 5 bases, with 34 bases between them. Looked up from germline, CDR1 is SGHVS and CDR2 is FNYEAQ. The CDR3 spells CASSRGGTGFELAVHDEQYF. Written as DNA, the CDR3 is TGTGCCAGCAGCCGGGGAGGGACAGGGTTCGAACTAGCGGTCCACGACGAGCAGTACTTC.

V gene TRBV10-3 combines with J gene TRBJ2-2; no reliable D call. Germline CDR1 is ENHRY and CDR2 is SYGVKD. The CDR3 sequence is 12 residues long. The V end lost 10 bases, the J end lost 1 base, and 7 bases lay between the germline ends. As DNA, the CDR3 is TGTGCCACCTTGGGGAACACCGGGGAGCTGTTTTTT. It specifies CATLGNTGELFF.

The chain employs TRBV10-3 and TRBJ1-2; D not certain. V gave up 6 bases and J gave up 4 bases, with 21 bases separating them. Looked up from germline, CDR1 is ENHRY and CDR2 is SYGVKD. The CDR3 contains 16 residues. DNA of the CDR3: TGTGCCATCAGGAACGAGTACCCGGTCGAGGCCTATGGCTACACCTTC. It encodes CAIRNEYPVEAYGYTF.

The V and J genes are TRBV29-1 and TRBJ1-1; 9 positions agree with TRBD1. Germline V lookup: CDR1 SQVTM, CDR2 ANQGSEA. V trimming: 2 bases; J trimming: 1 base; junction bases outside the gene matches: 11. The CDR3 totals 17 residues. The CDR3 bases are TGCAGCGTTGAACTTGAGGGCGGGACAGGGTGGAACACTGAAGCTTTCTTT. It encodes CSVELEGGTGWNTEAFF.

The rearrangement uses TRBV29-1 and TRBJ2-1; D is undetermined. Per the germline V gene, CDR1 is SQVTM and CDR2 is ANQGSEA. V lost 3 bases and J 0 bases, leaving 15 bases between the germline ends. This CDR3 is 16 amino acids long. The chain's CDR3 is CSVDDISLSSYNEQFF. Here the CDR3 DNA reads TGCAGCGTTGATGACATTTCCCTGAGCTCCTACAATGAGCAGTTCTTC.

The rearrangement links TRBV6-1 to TRBJ2-1, with D tentatively TRBD1 (6 bases). Germline CDR1 is MNHNS and CDR2 is SASEGT. CDR3 size: 16 residues. Trimming cost V 2 bases and J 6 bases, with 17 bases left between them. The CDR3 loop is CASSELRTALFNEQFF. In DNA form, the CDR3 reads TGTGCCAGCAGTGAATTGAGGACAGCTTTATTCAATGAGCAGTTCTTC.

The J gene is TRBJ2-2, the V gene TRBV11-2; D gene ambiguous. V lost 0 bases to trimming and J lost 4 bases, with 6 bases between them. Germline V lookup: CDR1 SGHAT, CDR2 FQNNGV. The CDR3 covers 14 residues. CDR3 DNA sequence: TGTGCCAGCAGCTTAGACGGCGCCACCGGGGAGCTGTTTTTT. Protein sequence: CASSLDGATGELFF.

The genes are TRBV6-5 and TRBJ1-2; D is uncertain. V lost 6 bases and J 4 bases, leaving 12 bases between the germline ends. The CDR3 sequence is 13 residues long. Germline-derived CDR1 and CDR2 are MNHEY and SVGAGI. The CDR3 spells CASRNGFAYGYTF. The CDR3, as DNA: TGTGCCAGCAGAAACGGTTTCGCCTATGGCTACACCTTC.

The J gene is TRBJ2-3, the V gene TRBV9; D gene uncertain. The CDR3 extends over 14 amino acids. Germline V CDR1 and CDR2: SGDLS, YYNGEE. V lost 3 bases to trimming and J lost 5 bases, with 13 bases between them. The CDR3 DNA reads as TGTGCCAGCAGCGCGACCTGGGCCCAAGATACGCAGTATTTT. Translating gives CASSATWAQDTQYF.

The V gene is TRBV27, the J gene TRBJ1-6, with D maybe TRBD1 (5 bases). This CDR3 is 16 amino acids long. Germline lookup yields CDR1 MNHEY and CDR2 SMNVEV (reference sequence). With 0 bases removed from V and 7 bases from J, the gap between germline ends came to 13 bases. The CDR3 nucleotides read TGTGCCAGCAGTTTATCTCTAGAAGGGACGAATTCACCCCTCCACTTT. This encodes CASSLSLEGTNSPLHF.

The CDR3 here is CASSEVGREDREQYF. CDR3 DNA sequence: TGTGCCAGCAGTGAAGTCGGGCGAGAGGATCGCGAGCAGTACTTC. The chain employs TRBV2 and TRBJ2-7; D remains unclear. Germline CDR1 reads SNHLY; CDR2 reads FYNNEI. Trimming removed 1 base at V and 6 bases at J, with 16 bases between. The length of the CDR3 is 15 residues.

This chain's CDR3 is CAWSVGTGSPPLHF. DNA for the CDR3: TGTGCCTGGAGTGTTGGGACAGGGTCTCCACCCCTCCACTTT. The chain recombines TRBV30 with TRBJ1-6, with 9 nucleotides matching TRBD1. V lost 0 bases and J lost 11; bases outside the gene matches: 5. Per germline, CDR1 GTSNPN and CDR2 SVGIG (reference sequence). The CDR3 loop spans 14 amino acids.

The CDR3 region is CASSAWGVKSWTPYEQYF. The DNA of the CDR3 is TGTGCCAGCAGCGCTTGGGGGGTGAAGTCCTGGACTCCCTACGAGCAGTACTTC. The rearrangement links TRBV21-1 to TRBJ2-7; the table gives TRBD2 as D, unverified against the DNA. TRBV21-1 is a documented pseudogene. CDR3 length: 18 residues.

V usage is TRBV14 and J usage is TRBJ2-1, with a weak D call TRBD1 (5 bases). V lost 2 bases and J lost 9, with 11 bases in between. The CDR3 extends over 13 amino acids. Germline-derived CDR1 and CDR2 are SGHDN and FVKESK. The DNA for the CDR3 is TGTGCCAGCAGCCAAAGTCCTACAGGTGAGCAGTTCTTC. Translating gives CASSQSPTGEQFF.

To note about this clone: The junction and the germline gene differ at one end; a read error may be behind it. The chain links TRBV7-7 to TRBJ2-1, with 9 bases matching TRBD2. The CDR3 covers 17 residues. Germline CDR1 and CDR2: SSHAT and FNYEAQ (reference sequence). The CDR3 sequence: CASSSSISGGPHNEQFF. The CDR3 DNA is TGTGCTAGCAGCTCGTCGATTAGCGGGGGACCACACAATGAGCAGTTCTTC.

V and J are TRBV7-8 and TRBJ2-7, with D perhaps TRBD2 (5 bases). In germline, CDR1 is SGHVS, CDR2 FQNEAQ. The CDR3 loop spans 12 amino acids. Trimming removed 6 bases at V and 3 bases at J, with 9 bases between. The DNA of the CDR3 is TGTGCCAGCAGTGTCAGCGGCTACGAGCAGTACTTC. Translating gives CASSVSGYEQYF.

This chain connects TRBV4-1 to TRBJ1-2; D gene uncertain. This CDR3 comprises 12 residues. The V gene lost 1 base and the J gene lost 8 bases, with 8 bases spanning the gap. Germline V gene sequence: CDR1 MGHRA, CDR2 YSYEKL. CDR3 sequence reads: CASSQVKEGYTF. The DNA of the CDR3 is TGCGCCAGCAGCCAAGTGAAGGAAGGCTACACCTTC.

V is TRBV2 and J is TRBJ2-2; D is possibly TRBD2 (6 bases). Trimming shortened V by 7 bases and J by 0 bases, and 6 bases separated the two germline ends. Germline V gene sequence: CDR1 SNHLY, CDR2 FYNNEI. The CDR3 covers 13 residues. This CDR3 reads CASTGANTGELFF. For the CDR3, the DNA is TGTGCCAGCACGGGAGCGAACACCGGGGAGCTGTTTTTT.

This clone was recorded once. This chain connects TRBV21-1 to TRBJ2-1; the DNA was not used to check the table's D call, TRBD1. TRBV21-1 is classified as a pseudogene. CDR3 length: 13 amino acids. The DNA of the CDR3 is TGTGCCAGCATCGGGACAGGGGGGGATGAGCAGTTCTTC. This codes for CASIGTGGDEQFF.

The chain uses TRBV27 and TRBJ2-3; 8 bases map to TRBD2. Germline V gene data show CDR1 as MNHEY and CDR2 as SMNVEV (reference sequence). The CDR3 sequence is 16 residues long. V lost 5 bases, J lost 1 base, and 8 bases stayed unmatched. The CDR3 loop is CASSPLWRGGTDTQYF. As DNA, the CDR3 is TGTGCCAGCAGTCCCTTATGGCGGGGGGGCACAGATACGCAGTATTTT.